The next 5 T cell receptor beta chains were all read from a single sample in a study of T cells in Graves' hyperthyroidism and ophthalmopathy. There were TCR beta CDR3 regions amplified from RNA transcripts. HTBI primers drove first-round RT-PCR of the TCR CDR3. TCRdb independently ran MiXCR on the multiplex PCR reads; one entry per CDR3 protein. The sample lists approximately 370,000 distinct CDR3 sequences, 17% seen once, with approximately 35% in the top ten. The sequenced material came from blood. These receptors all come from a woman younger than 45 with Graves' hyperthyroidism that later progressed to Graves' ophthalmopathy.

Only one count was recorded for this clonotype. The chain has TRBV6-9 and TRBJ2-7; D gene uncertain. The CDR3 sequence is 15 residues long. Trimming removed 3 bases at V and 5 bases at J, with 17 bases between. Germline V lookup: CDR1 MNHGY, CDR2 SVAAGI. The CDR3 DNA sequence: TGTGCCAGCAGTTACTCGAAAACTGGAGCCAACGAGCAGTACTTC. Translation gives CASSYSKTGANEQYF.

The table lists this clonotype with many counts. This chain uses TRBV19 with TRBJ2-3; TRBD2 aligns across 11 bases. The germline gives CDR1 LNHDA, CDR2 SQIVND (reference sequence). Unmatched junction bases numbered 12, after V lost 4 bases and J lost 6 bases. The CDR3 has 17 amino acids. Here the CDR3 reads CASSKMLLAGDTDTQYF. CDR3 sequence (DNA): TGTGCCAGTAGTAAGATGTTACTAGCGGGAGATACCGATACGCAGTATTTT.

This clonotype was recorded at least ten times. V gene TRBV29-1 combines with J gene TRBJ2-1; D is unclear. V lost 4 bases and J lost 3, with 10 bases in between. This CDR3 region has 13 residues. CDR1 and CDR2 (germline): SQVTM, ANQGSEA. CDR3 DNA sequence: TGCAGCGTTGTGTGGTACATCTACAATGAGCAGTTCTTC. As protein: CSVVWYIYNEQFF.

This clonotype was counted between two and nine times. V and J are TRBV24-1 and TRBJ2-3; either TRBD1 or TRBD2 may fit D (7 bases each). CDR3 length equals 17 residues. Germline V CDR1 and CDR2: KGHDR, SFDVKD. Trimming took off 1 base at V and 1 base at J, with 14 bases between the two ends. CDR3 coding DNA: TGTGCCACCAGTGATTTCGGTGCAGGGGGGGGCACAGATACGCAGTATTTT. This translates into CATSDFGAGGGTDTQYF.

In its sample, this clonotype was seen many times. The chain recombines TRBV12-3 or TRBV12-4 with TRBJ1-1; D gene ambiguous. The V and J ends lost 6 bases and 6 bases respectively, with 8 bases between them. The CDR3 length is 11 residues. Here the CDR3 DNA reads TGTGCCAGCAGCATTTATTCTGAAGCTTTCTTT. It codes for CASSIYSEAFF.